The rows below give T cell receptor beta chains drawn from one sample of a study of T cells in Graves' hyperthyroidism and ophthalmopathy. From the multiplex PCR reads, TCRdb called clonotypes with MiXCR, one entry per CDR3 protein. The sample holds around 300,000 distinct CDR3 sequences; 22% are singletons and the top ten take roughly 60%. Sequenced sample: blood. Every receptor here comes from a young man with Graves' ophthalmopathy. CDR3s include the opening cysteine and the closing phenylalanine or tryptophan.

cdr3_aa j_call v_call
CASSRRLAGGSSYNEQFF TRBJ2-1 TRBV19
CASSASPTGEKLFF TRBJ1-4 TRBV9
CASRPGLEGNEQFF TRBJ2-1 TRBV12-3/TRBV12-4
CASSRDLLEAFF TRBJ1-1 TRBV5-1
CASSPPPGTNTEAFF TRBJ1-1 TRBV18
CSARDLTGGGGYGYTF TRBJ1-2 TRBV20-1
CASSPYGDQPQHF TRBJ1-5 TRBV18
CASSASGTSSCNEQYF TRBJ2-7 TRBV5-4
CASKNQGGGNQPQHF TRBJ1-5 TRBV2
CASSLAGASNEKLFF TRBJ1-4 TRBV5-1
CASSSGLAGPDTQYF TRBJ2-3 TRBV12-3/TRBV12-4
CSAGSGGTDTQYF TRBJ2-3 TRBV20-1
CASSKGNSPLHF TRBJ1-6 TRBV2
CASLSDRGDYGYTF TRBJ1-2 TRBV6-1
CASSYTDGYTGELFF TRBJ2-2 TRBV9
CASNIRTSGSHEQYF TRBJ2-7 TRBV28
CASSHSGGTLDEQFF TRBJ2-1 TRBV4-1
CASSARTQGTEAFF TRBJ1-1 TRBV12-3/TRBV12-4
CSAFRQGTEAFF TRBJ1-1 TRBV20-1
CASSYLGQGSGYTF TRBJ1-2 TRBV13
CASSLLGRNLSPELFF TRBJ2-2 TRBV28
CASSEIHEQYF TRBJ2-7 TRBV6-1
CASSNPGQVSFNQPQHF TRBJ1-5 TRBV7-2
CASSRGSGGLAKNIQYF TRBJ2-4 TRBV19
CSVVDDFGSYEQYF TRBJ2-7 TRBV29-1
CASSLTSVDTQYF TRBJ2-3 TRBV28
CASRVTSGKYEQYF TRBJ2-7 TRBV28
CASRTTSRFNEQFF TRBJ2-1 TRBV12-3/TRBV12-4
CASSIMEGHPNEKLFF TRBJ1-4 TRBV19
CASSVVILKNSYEQYF TRBJ2-7 TRBV9
CASSFGNSPLHF TRBJ1-6 TRBV27
CASRLGGVGNTIYF TRBJ1-3 TRBV2
CASSTVGGKAKAKNIQYF TRBJ2-4 TRBV28
CASSLGGLAGVQETQYF TRBJ2-5 TRBV11-2
CSARETSGETDTQYF TRBJ2-3 TRBV20-1
CASSYSLEGTEAFF TRBJ1-1 TRBV6-5
CSVEDSGANVLTF TRBJ2-6 TRBV29-1
CASSRDRADEQYF TRBJ2-7 TRBV14
CASSSPGYPGANVLTF TRBJ2-6 TRBV11-1
CASTGSSYEQHF TRBJ2-7 TRBV2
CASSNDRGHGQPQHF TRBJ1-5 TRBV6-1
CASSLAGGMGTDTQYF TRBJ2-3 TRBV12-3/TRBV12-4
CASSEPGPNSPLHF TRBJ1-6 TRBV2
CASSIASWGTDTQYF TRBJ2-3 TRBV19
CASSVLRQGSTTEAFF TRBJ1-1 TRBV9
CASSREVRTYEQYF TRBJ2-7 TRBV4-2
CASSQSPGPSYEQYF TRBJ2-7 TRBV4-2
CASSESGGQEAFF TRBJ1-1 TRBV10-1
CASSFSGTGSQPQHF TRBJ1-5 TRBV28
CASSPRTGEDTRYF TRBJ2-3 TRBV7-8
CASSEEGLAEGYEQYF TRBJ2-7 TRBV5-1
CASSLYPLPGGSYNEQFF TRBJ2-1 TRBV7-3
CASSQQGIEQFF TRBJ2-1 TRBV6-1
CASSLAPSGIYEQYF TRBJ2-7 TRBV5-1
CASSYSELAGASYNEQFF TRBJ2-1 TRBV6-2/TRBV6-3
CASSPLAGPGTQYF TRBJ2-5 TRBV18